This T cell receptor beta chain was sequenced for a study of blood T cell repertoires in COVID-19. TCRdb's copy holds only in-frame clones and misses some; the assay was immunoSEQ multiplex PCR. The data hold about 350,000 clones, with roughly 87% observed a single time. CDR1 MDHEN and CDR2 SYDVKM come from the germline V gene. CDR3 length equals 16 residues. V trimming: 6 bases; J trimming: 2 bases; junction bases outside the gene matches: 12. The TCR originated in a woman aged 25 to 39 who had recovered from COVID-19. This chain uses TRBV28 with TRBJ2-7; 8 bases are shared with TRBD1. Input material: PBMCs or T cells enriched from blood (not recorded which). This chain's CDR3 is CASSPPWGTGPYEQYF. In DNA, the CDR3 is TGTGCCAGCAGCCCCCCCTGGGGGACAGGCCCCTACGAGCAGTACTTC.